The 29 T cell receptor beta chains below come from one sample, sequenced in a study of cytomegalovirus exposure and HLA in healthy donors. The study ran its PCR with 60 Vbeta and 13 Jbeta primers. Libraries were prepared by immunoSEQ multiplex PCR; TCRdb keeps only in-frame clonotypes and omits some of them. The table has about 190,000 clones, 80% to 90% seen once. What was sequenced was PBMCs. The source of these receptors is a male donor in good health and CMV-seronegative.

This rearrangement joins TRBV7-9 to TRBJ2-3; no clear D. CDR1 is SEHNR and CDR2 is FQNEAQ in the germline V gene (reference sequence). CDR3 length equals 13 residues. V shed 0 bases and J shed 6 bases, with 7 bases lying between them. The DNA of the CDR3 is TGTGCCAGCAGCTTAGCCGGGTTGGATACGCAGTATTTT. Protein: CASSLAGLDTQYF. The whole variable domain, remainder taken from reference TRBV7-9 and TRBJ2-3, is DTGVSQNPRHKITKRGQNVTFRCDPISEHNRLYWYRQTLGQGPEFLTYFQNEAQLEKSRLLSDRFSAERPKGSFSTLEIQRTEQGDSAMYLCASSLAGLDTQYFGPGTRLTVL.

V gene TRBV28 combines with J gene TRBJ1-1; 7 bases are a match to TRBD1. After removal of 6 bases from V and 9 bases from J, the junction contained 10 bases not matched to a gene. Germline values: CDR1 MDHEN, CDR2 SYDVKM. The CDR3 is 13 residues long. DNA for the CDR3: TGTGCCAGCAGGCAGACAGGGCTTTTGAAAGCTTTCTTT. Its translation: CASRQTGLLKAFF.

The J gene is TRBJ2-3, the V gene TRBV30; 10 bases match TRBD2. V lost 3 bases, J lost 5 bases, and 5 bases stayed unmatched. Germline-derived CDR1 and CDR2 are GTSNPN and SVGIG (reference sequence). The CDR3 is 14 residues long. Here the CDR3 reads CAWSGLAGEDTQYF. In DNA form, the CDR3 reads TGTGCCTGGAGCGGGCTAGCGGGGGAAGATACGCAGTATTTT.

The J gene is TRBJ2-7, the V gene TRBV25-1; 8 bases map to TRBD2. The germline gives CDR1 MGHDK, CDR2 SYGVNS. The V gene end was trimmed by 3 bases and the J gene end by 4 bases; junction bases not matched to a gene: 5. The CDR3 has 14 amino acids. CDR3 nucleotide sequence: TGTGCCAGCAGTGATGGTCTAGCGGGTTACGAGCAGTACTTC. Encoded protein: CASSDGLAGYEQYF.

This chain links TRBV27 with TRBJ2-1; the match to TRBD2 covers 11 bases. The CDR3 length is 15 residues. J lost 4 bases, V lost 5 bases, and 4 bases had no gene match. From germline, CDR1 is MNHEY and CDR2 SMNVEV (reference sequence). The CDR3 protein is CASSPGLAEYNEQFF. The CDR3 DNA reads as TGTGCCAGCAGTCCGGGACTAGCGGAATACAATGAGCAGTTCTTC.

This clone was recorded once. The V call is TRBV6-5, the J call TRBJ2-1; TRBD2 aligns across 7 bases. The CDR3 totals 16 residues. Germline V gene data show CDR1 as MNHEY and CDR2 as SVGAGI. V gave up 1 base and J gave up 4 bases; unmatched junction bases: 7. The CDR3 loop is CASSYWAGRNYNEQFF. In nucleotides, the CDR3 is TGTGCCAGCAGTTACTGGGCCGGGAGGAATTACAATGAGCAGTTCTTC.

V and J are TRBV27 and TRBJ1-2; 9 bases map to TRBD1. From germline, CDR1 is MNHEY and CDR2 SMNVEV (reference sequence). Losses at the gene ends were 5 bases for V and 4 bases for J; bases not matched to a gene: 11. This CDR3 has 16 amino acids. CDR3: CASSRTGVGRGYGYTF. The CDR3 bases are TGTGCCAGCAGTCGGACAGGGGTGGGCCGTGGCTATGGCTACACCTTC.

The chain is built from TRBV9 and TRBJ2-2; TRBD2 aligns across 7 bases. The CDR3 totals 15 residues. Germline assignment: CDR1 SGDLS and CDR2 YYNGEE. V shed 0 bases and J 6 bases; nucleotides not matched to a gene: 5. The CDR3: CASSVVGGSPGELFF. Written as DNA, the CDR3 is TGTGCCAGCAGCGTAGTTGGCGGGAGTCCCGGGGAGCTGTTTTTT.

J is TRBJ2-7 and V is TRBV4-3, with D possibly TRBD2 on 5 matching bases. CDR3 size: 13 residues. The ends were cut back, 0 bases at V and 4 bases at J, with 7 bases in the middle. Per germline, CDR1 LGHNA and CDR2 YSLEER. This CDR3 reads CASSQDSGYEQYF. DNA of the CDR3: TGCGCCAGCAGCCAAGATTCGGGGTACGAGCAGTACTTC.

V and J are TRBV4-3 and TRBJ2-1; a possible D gene is TRBD2 (7 bases). Germline lookup yields CDR1 LGHNA and CDR2 YSLEER. The CDR3 is 15 residues long. With 0 bases removed from V and 6 bases from J, the gap between germline ends came to 12 bases. The chain's CDR3 is CASSQEGGAGNEQFF. The CDR3, as DNA: TGCGCCAGCAGCCAAGAGGGGGGGGCAGGCAATGAGCAGTTCTTC.

The chain has TRBV4-1 and TRBJ2-6, with 9 bases identical to TRBD2. The V segment lost 4 bases and the J segment 0 bases; nucleotides outside the gene matches: 7. CDR3 size: 18 residues. CDR1 is MGHRA and CDR2 is YSYEKL in the germline V gene. For the CDR3, the DNA is TGCGCCAGCAGCCGCCGGCGGGGGGGCGACTCTGGGGCCAACGTCCTGACTTTC. Its protein product is CASSRRRGGDSGANVLTF.

CDR3 in DNA: TGTGCCAGTAGTCCTCGTAGCGGGGGGGCCAATACGCAGTATTTT. Translation: CASSPRSGGANTQYF. J is TRBJ2-3 and V is TRBV19; 11 nucleotides align to TRBD2. The CDR3 runs 15 residues. J lost 7 bases, V lost 5 bases, and 8 bases had no gene match. The V gene's germline CDR1 is LNHDA and CDR2 SQIVND (reference sequence). Variable domain in full (rest from reference TRBV19 and TRBJ2-3): DGGITQSPKYLFRKEGQNVTLSCEQNLNHDAMYWYRQDPGQGLRLIYYSQIVNDFQKGDIAEGYSVSREKKESFPLTVTSAQKNPTAFYLCASSPRSGGANTQYFGPGTRLTVL.

This chain connects TRBV4-3 to TRBJ2-7, with 8 positions matching TRBD1. V shed 1 base, J shed 3 bases, and the junction held 8 bases outside the gene matches. Germline V gene data show CDR1 as LGHNA and CDR2 as YSLEER. CDR3 size: 16 residues. The CDR3 DNA reads as TGCGCCAGCAGCCAAGGGCCCGGACAGGGAGGCTACGAGCAGTACTTC. This encodes CASSQGPGQGGYEQYF.

The rearrangement joins TRBV13 to TRBJ2-1, with 7 positions matching TRBD1. The CDR3 runs 15 residues. Per the germline V gene, CDR1 is PRHDT and CDR2 is FYEKMQ (reference sequence). V dropped 5 bases and J dropped 8; count of bases not matched to a gene: 12. The CDR3 region is CASSAASQGMDEQFF. In DNA form, the CDR3 reads TGTGCCAGCAGCGCCGCATCACAGGGGATGGATGAGCAGTTCTTC.

V usage is TRBV28 and J usage is TRBJ1-1, with a tentative D call TRBD1 (5 bases). Trimming pared 9 bases from V and 2 bases from J, leaving 19 bases between. This CDR3 contains 15 residues. Per germline, CDR1 MDHEN and CDR2 SYDVKM. The CDR3 region has the DNA TGTGCCAGTTCGATTCTGTCAGGGAAAAACACTGAAGCTTTCTTT. This gives the protein CASSILSGKNTEAFF.

This clone was detected only once. The chain uses TRBV2 and TRBJ2-7; tentative D call: TRBD2 (7 bases). V lost 7 bases and J 6 bases, leaving 16 bases between the germline ends. This CDR3 comprises 13 residues. Germline-derived CDR1 and CDR2 are SNHLY and FYNNEI. The CDR3 nucleotides are TGTGCCAGCAACCGCGGGGGCGGATCCGAGCAGTACTTC. Its protein product is CASNRGGGSEQYF.

The chain joins TRBV7-7 to TRBJ2-5; 7 bases agree with TRBD1. The trim removed 4 bases at V and 5 bases at J, leaving 7 bases unmatched. Germline V CDR1 and CDR2: SSHAT, FNYEAQ (reference sequence). This CDR3 contains 14 residues. The DNA for the CDR3 is TGTGCCAGCAGCTCCACACAGGGGTTGGAGACCCAGTACTTC. Its protein is CASSSTQGLETQYF. The variable domain in full, with the rest retrieved from reference TRBV7-7 and TRBJ2-5, is GAGVSQSPRYKVTKRGQDVTLRCDPISSHATLYWYQQALGQGPEFLTYFNYEAQPDKSGLPSDRFSAERPEGSISTLTIQRTEQRDSAMYRCASSSTQGLETQYFGPGTRLLVL.

The chain recombines TRBV30 with TRBJ1-2; TRBD1 is a possible D gene (6 bases). The CDR3 sequence is 12 residues long. Germline V gene lookup returns CDR1 GTSNPN and CDR2 SVGIG (reference sequence). Trimming took off 2 bases at V and 5 bases at J, with 9 bases between the two ends. In DNA, the CDR3 is TGTGCCTGGAGTCGGGACATATATGGCTACACCTTC. Translation: CAWSRDIYGYTF.

This rearrangement joins TRBV10-3 to TRBJ2-7, with a possible D match to TRBD2 (5 bases). This CDR3 is 16 amino acids long. Germline CDR1 reads ENHRY; CDR2 reads SYGVKD. Trimming removed 11 bases from V and 2 bases from J, with 25 bases in between. The CDR3 coding sequence is TGTGCCCCTCCCCTCGGGATAGACAAGACAACCTACGAGCAGTACTTC. Its translation is CAPPLGIDKTTYEQYF.

This clone was seen once. The gene calls are TRBV7-2 and TRBJ1-2, with a tentative D call TRBD1 (6 bases). The CDR3 totals 16 residues. V was shortened by 5 bases and J by 6 bases, with 22 bases between the two germline ends. The germline gives CDR1 SGHTA, CDR2 FQGNSA. The CDR3 nucleotides read TGTGCCAGCAGCCCGAGGGGGGGGGAGGTCGCCCATGGCTACACCTTC. Translated, it gives CASSPRGGEVAHGYTF.

V and J are TRBV7-8 and TRBJ2-6; D remains ambiguous. The V gene lost 3 bases and the J gene lost 5 bases, with 2 bases spanning the gap. CDR3 length: 12 residues. Germline V gives CDR1 SGHVS, CDR2 FQNEAQ. Here the CDR3 reads CASSFWANVLTF. The DNA for the CDR3 is TGTGCCAGCAGCTTCTGGGCCAACGTCCTGACTTTC.

The chain employs TRBV5-1 and TRBJ2-5, with TRBD2 as a possible D gene (6 bases). Germline CDR1 is SGHRS and CDR2 is YFSETQ. The CDR3 runs 15 residues. V lost 4 bases and J lost 4, with 17 bases in between. CDR3 sequence: CASSPVRGWLETQYF. CDR3 in DNA: TGCGCCAGCAGCCCGGTTCGGGGGTGGCTAGAGACCCAGTACTTC.

This rearrangement joins TRBV9 to TRBJ1-2, with 8 bases fitting TRBD1. The junction had 12 bases not matched to a gene; V was cut back by 7 bases and J by 4 bases. CDR1 SGDLS and CDR2 YYNGEE come from the germline V gene. This CDR3 region has 15 residues. The CDR3 coding sequence is TGTGCCAGCCGATCCGACAGGGGATTTCTCTATGGCTACACCTTC. Protein sequence: CASRSDRGFLYGYTF. Looking up the rest from reference TRBV9 and TRBJ1-2 gives the full variable domain: DSGVTQTPKHLITATGQRVTLRCSPRSGDLSVYWYQQSLDQGLQFLIQYYNGEERAKGNILERFSAQQFPDLHSELNLSSLELGDSALYFCASRSDRGFLYGYTFGSGTRLTVV.

This chain uses TRBV28 with TRBJ1-5; D remains ambiguous. Germline V gene sequence: CDR1 MDHEN, CDR2 SYDVKM. Trimming removed 3 bases at V and 7 bases at J, with 10 bases between. The CDR3 totals 13 residues. CDR3 DNA sequence: TGTGCCAGCAGTTTCTCGCAGGCCCAGCCCCAGCATTTT. Protein product: CASSFSQAQPQHF. Using reference TRBV28 and TRBJ1-5 for the parts outside the CDR3, the full variable domain is DVKVTQSSRYLVKRTGEKVFLECVQDMDHENMFWYRQDPGLGLRLIYFSYDVKMKEKGDIPEGYSVSREKKERFSLILESASTNQTSMYLCASSFSQAQPQHFGDGTRLSIL.

V usage is TRBV9 and J usage is TRBJ2-3; perhaps TRBD2 as D (5 bases). Trimming took off 0 bases at V and 0 bases at J, with 14 bases between the two ends. CDR3 length: 17 amino acids. Per the germline V gene, CDR1 is SGDLS and CDR2 is YYNGEE. The CDR3 nucleotides are TGTGCCAGCAGCGTAGCTTCGAGACTACACAGCACAGATACGCAGTATTTT. It translates to CASSVASRLHSTDTQYF.

This chain joins TRBV7-2 and TRBJ2-5; the D gene is possibly TRBD2 (6 bases). The CDR3 loop spans 14 amino acids. Deletions cut 4 bases from V and 5 bases from J, with 14 bases between. Germline V gives CDR1 SGHTA, CDR2 FQGNSA. In nucleotides, the CDR3 is TGTGCCAGCAGCTCATCCGGGACTCAGGAGACCCAGTACTTC. This gives the protein CASSSSGTQETQYF.

The V call is TRBV27, the J call TRBJ2-7; 10 bases agree with TRBD2. The CDR3 spans 16 residues. Germline CDR1 and CDR2: MNHEY and SMNVEV (reference sequence). Trimming removed 3 bases from V and 6 bases from J; junction bases left unmatched: 11. CDR3 sequence reads: CASSLGRGLAGAEQYF. As DNA, the CDR3 is TGTGCCAGCAGTTTGGGGAGAGGCCTAGCGGGAGCCGAGCAGTACTTC.

The CDR3 bases are TGTGCCAGCAGCTTCAGGGCTTTACATGAGCAGTTCTTC. Protein: CASSFRALHEQFF. This chain uses TRBV5-4 with TRBJ2-1, with a possible D match to TRBD1 (5 bases). The ends were cut back, 2 bases at V and 8 bases at J, with 11 bases in the middle. The germline CDR1 and CDR2 sequences are SGHNT and YYREEE (reference sequence). The CDR3 is made up of 13 amino acids.

To note about this clone: This sample also contains other DNA sequences that code for the same CDR3. The CDR3 DNA sequence: TGCAGCGTTGGGACTAGCGGGAGTTACGAGCAGTACTTC. Amino acids: CSVGTSGSYEQYF. This chain connects TRBV29-1 to TRBJ2-7; 13 positions match TRBD2. CDR1 and CDR2 from the germline V gene are SQVTM and ANQGSEA. This CDR3 is 13 amino acids long. Trimming cost V 4 bases and J 4 bases; bases outside gene matches: 1.